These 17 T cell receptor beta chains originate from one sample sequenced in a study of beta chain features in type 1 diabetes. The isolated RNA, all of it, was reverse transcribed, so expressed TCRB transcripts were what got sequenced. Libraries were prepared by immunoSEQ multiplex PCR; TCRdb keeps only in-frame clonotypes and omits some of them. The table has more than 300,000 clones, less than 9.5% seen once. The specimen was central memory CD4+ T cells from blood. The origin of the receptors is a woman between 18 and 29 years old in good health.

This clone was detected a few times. CDR3 DNA: TGCGCCAGCAGCCAAGATCCAACTAGCGGGAGGGTCCGTAGGGAGCAGTACTTC. Translated: CASSQDPTSGRVRREQYF. The chain combines TRBV4-3 with TRBJ2-7, with 13 bases identical to TRBD2. The germline V gene encodes CDR1 LGHNA and CDR2 YSLEER. This CDR3 contains 18 residues. V dropped 0 bases and J dropped 7; count of bases not matched to a gene: 12.

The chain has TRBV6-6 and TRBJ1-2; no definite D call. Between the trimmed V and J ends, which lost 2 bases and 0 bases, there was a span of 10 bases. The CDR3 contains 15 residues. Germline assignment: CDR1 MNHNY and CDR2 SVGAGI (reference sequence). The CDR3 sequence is CASSYRTDSNYGYTF. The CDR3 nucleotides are TGTGCCAGCAGTTACCGGACGGATTCTAACTATGGCTACACCTTC.

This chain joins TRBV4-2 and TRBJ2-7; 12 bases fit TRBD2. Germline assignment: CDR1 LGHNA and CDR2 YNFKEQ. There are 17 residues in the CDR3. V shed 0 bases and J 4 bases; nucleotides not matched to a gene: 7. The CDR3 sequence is CASSQDPRLAGDYEQYF. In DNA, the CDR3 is TGTGCCAGCAGCCAAGACCCCCGACTAGCGGGGGATTACGAGCAGTACTTC.

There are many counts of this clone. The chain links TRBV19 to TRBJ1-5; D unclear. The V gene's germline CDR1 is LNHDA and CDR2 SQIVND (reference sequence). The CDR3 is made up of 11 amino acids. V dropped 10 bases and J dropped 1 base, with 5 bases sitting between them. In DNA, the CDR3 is TGTGCCATTTACAGCAATCAGCCCCAGCATTTT. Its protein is CAIYSNQPQHF.

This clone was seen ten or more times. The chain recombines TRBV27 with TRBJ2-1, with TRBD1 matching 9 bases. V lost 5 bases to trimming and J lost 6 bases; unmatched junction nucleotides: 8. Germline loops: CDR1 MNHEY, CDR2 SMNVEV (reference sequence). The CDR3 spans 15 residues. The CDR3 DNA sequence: TGTGCCAGCAGTCTACCGGGACAGGGAGCCAATGAGCAGTTCTTC. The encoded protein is CASSLPGQGANEQFF.

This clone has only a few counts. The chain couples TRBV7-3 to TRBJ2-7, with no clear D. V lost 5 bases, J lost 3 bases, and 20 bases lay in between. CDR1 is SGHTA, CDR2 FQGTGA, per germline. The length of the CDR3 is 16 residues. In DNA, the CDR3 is TGTGCCAGCAGCCCTGGACCCCCTAAATCGGGCTACGAGCAGTACTTC. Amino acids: CASSPGPPKSGYEQYF.

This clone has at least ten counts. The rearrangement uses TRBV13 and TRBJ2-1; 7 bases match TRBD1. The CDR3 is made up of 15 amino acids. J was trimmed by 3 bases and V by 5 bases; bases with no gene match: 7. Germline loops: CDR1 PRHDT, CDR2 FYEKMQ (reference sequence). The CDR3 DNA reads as TGTGCCAGCAGCCCCCCCGCAGGGGGCTACAATGAGCAGTTCTTC. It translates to CASSPPAGGYNEQFF.

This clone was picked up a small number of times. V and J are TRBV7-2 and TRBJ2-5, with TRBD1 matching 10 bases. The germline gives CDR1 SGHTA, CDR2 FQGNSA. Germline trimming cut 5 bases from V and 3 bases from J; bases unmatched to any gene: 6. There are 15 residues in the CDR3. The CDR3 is CASSPRQGAKETQYF. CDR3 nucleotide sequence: TGTGCCAGCAGCCCGCGACAGGGGGCTAAAGAGACCCAGTACTTC.

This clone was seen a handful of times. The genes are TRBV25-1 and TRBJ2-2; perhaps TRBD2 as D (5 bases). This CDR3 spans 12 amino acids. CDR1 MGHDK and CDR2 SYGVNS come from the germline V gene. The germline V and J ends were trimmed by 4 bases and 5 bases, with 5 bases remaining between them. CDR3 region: CASSAGTGELFF. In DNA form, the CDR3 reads TGTGCCAGCAGTGCGGGGACCGGGGAGCTGTTTTTT.

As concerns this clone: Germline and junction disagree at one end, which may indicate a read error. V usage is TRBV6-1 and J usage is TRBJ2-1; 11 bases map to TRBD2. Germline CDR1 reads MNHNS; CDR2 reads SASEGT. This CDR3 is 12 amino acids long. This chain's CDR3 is CTSGRSLNEQFF. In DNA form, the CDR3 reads TGCACTAGCGGGAGAAGTTTAAATGAGCAGTTCTTC.

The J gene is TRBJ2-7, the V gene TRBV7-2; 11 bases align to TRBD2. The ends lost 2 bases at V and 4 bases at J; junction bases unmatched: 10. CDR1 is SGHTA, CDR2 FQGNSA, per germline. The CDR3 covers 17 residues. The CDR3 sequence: CASSLRTSGPVLYEQYF. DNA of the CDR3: TGTGCCAGCAGCTTAAGGACTAGCGGGCCTGTGTTGTACGAGCAGTACTTC.

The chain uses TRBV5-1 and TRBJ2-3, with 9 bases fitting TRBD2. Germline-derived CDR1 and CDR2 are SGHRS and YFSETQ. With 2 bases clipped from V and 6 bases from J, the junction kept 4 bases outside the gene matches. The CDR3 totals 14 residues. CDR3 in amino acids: CASSFSGSVDTQYF. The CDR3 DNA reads TGCGCCAGCAGCTTTAGCGGGAGCGTTGATACGCAGTATTTT.

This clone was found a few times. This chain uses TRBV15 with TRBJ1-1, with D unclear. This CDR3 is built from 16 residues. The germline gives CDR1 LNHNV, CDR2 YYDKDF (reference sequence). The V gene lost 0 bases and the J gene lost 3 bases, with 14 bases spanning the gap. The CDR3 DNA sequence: TGTGCCACCAGCAGAGAGGGAGGGATGCGGGACACTGAAGCTTTCTTT. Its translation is CATSREGGMRDTEAFF.

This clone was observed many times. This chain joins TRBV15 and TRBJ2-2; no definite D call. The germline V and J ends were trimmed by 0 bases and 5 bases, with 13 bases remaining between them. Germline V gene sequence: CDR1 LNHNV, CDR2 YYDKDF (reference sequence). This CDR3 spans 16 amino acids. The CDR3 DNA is TGTGCCACCAGCAGAGATCGGGCAGGAAAAACCGGGGAGCTGTTTTTT. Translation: CATSRDRAGKTGELFF.

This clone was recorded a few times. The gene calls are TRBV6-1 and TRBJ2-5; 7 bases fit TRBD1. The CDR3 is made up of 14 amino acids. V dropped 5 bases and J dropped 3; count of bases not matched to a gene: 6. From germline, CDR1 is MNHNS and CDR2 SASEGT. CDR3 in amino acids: CASSIGQAKETQYF. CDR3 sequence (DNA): TGTGCCAGCAGTATCGGACAGGCCAAAGAGACCCAGTACTTC.

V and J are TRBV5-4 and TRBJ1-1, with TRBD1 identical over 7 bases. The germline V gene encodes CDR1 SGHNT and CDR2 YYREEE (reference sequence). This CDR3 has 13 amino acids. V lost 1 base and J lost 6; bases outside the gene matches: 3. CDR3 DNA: TGTGCCAGCAGCTTGTCACAGGGGTCTGAAGCTTTCTTT. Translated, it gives CASSLSQGSEAFF.

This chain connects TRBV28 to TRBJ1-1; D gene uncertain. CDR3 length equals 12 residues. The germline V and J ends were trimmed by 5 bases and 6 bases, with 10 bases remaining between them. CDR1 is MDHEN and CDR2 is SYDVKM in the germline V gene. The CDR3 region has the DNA TGTGCCAGCAGTCCTCGGAGGGCTGAAGCTTTCTTT. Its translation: CASSPRRAEAFF. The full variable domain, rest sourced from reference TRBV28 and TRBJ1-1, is DVKVTQSSRYLVKRTGEKVFLECVQDMDHENMFWYRQDPGLGLRLIYFSYDVKMKEKGDIPEGYSVSREKKERFSLILESASTNQTSMYLCASSPRRAEAFFGQGTRLTVV.